This TCR beta chain was found in a study of shared clonotypes between healthy human individuals. General study results and limits: A generally larger estimated richness was seen in naive subsets than in memory subsets.

All donors were healthy HIV-negative adults lacking recent acute infections or vaccinations. The CDR3 extends over 13 amino acids. The germline V gene encodes CDR1 MNHEY and CDR2 SVGAGI. The V gene lost 2 bases and the J gene lost 11 bases, with 15 bases spanning the gap. Points on this clone: Its antigen is unidentified.

Profiling relied on immunoSEQ multiplex PCR, and the TCRdb table lists in-frame clones only, not all of them. The sample records millions of clones, 90% to 95% being singletons. The specimen was naive CD4+ T cells sorted from blood. Subset indicated: CD45RA+ positively selected. The rearrangement uses TRBV6-5 and TRBJ1-2; a possible D gene is TRBD1 (6 bases). The receptor was derived from a man aged 18 to 35 in good health. The CDR3, as DNA: TGTGCCAGCAGTTACAGTGGGCTTGGGACATACACCTTC. It yields the protein CASSYSGLGTYTF.